One sample yielded the 22 T cell receptor beta chains listed below, sequenced in a study of cytomegalovirus exposure and HLA in healthy donors (dated by TCRdb to the late 2010s). The library was generated by the immunoSEQ multiplex PCR assay. The multiplex PCR relied on a mix of 60 forward primers for TCR Vbeta segments and 13 reverse primers for TCR Jbeta segments. In its TCRdb copy, this immuneACCESS table keeps in-frame sequences only and misses some clones. Where compared with another copy, unresolved V genes explain less than half of these, and the others have no known cause. The table for this sample records 110,000 to 150,000 clones. The ten largest make up approximately 0.88% of the sample. The material sequenced was PBMCs. These receptors were taken from a male donor in good health and CMV-seronegative.

The CDR3 is CASSPSSYNEQFF. DNA of the CDR3: TGTGCCAGCAGCCCTAGCTCCTACAATGAGCAGTTCTTC. The chain joins TRBV5-4 to TRBJ2-1, with D uncertain. This CDR3 contains 13 residues. Germline-derived CDR1 and CDR2 are SGHNT and YYREEE (reference sequence). V gave up 4 bases and J gave up 0 bases, with 5 bases separating them.

V gene TRBV5-1 combines with J gene TRBJ1-2; D ambiguous. This CDR3 has 14 amino acids. CDR1 is SGHRS, CDR2 YFSETQ, per germline. V was trimmed by 0 bases and J by 8 bases, leaving 14 bases between them. The CDR3 spells CASSLGPELGGYTF. CDR3 in DNA: TGCGCCAGCAGCTTGGGTCCGGAGTTAGGCGGCTACACCTTC.

Points on this clone: Germline and junction disagree at one end, which may indicate a read error. This chain connects TRBV7-3 to TRBJ2-1; a weak D match, TRBD2 (6 bases). There are 15 residues in the CDR3. Germline loops: CDR1 SGHTA, CDR2 FQGTGA. Here the CDR3 reads CASSLNRDSDNEQFF. CDR3 DNA sequence: TGTGCCAGCAGCTTAAACCGGGACTCCGACAATGAGCAGTTCTTC.

V usage is TRBV19 and J usage is TRBJ1-2, with D unresolved. The CDR3 spans 13 residues. CDR1 LNHDA and CDR2 SQIVND come from the germline V gene (reference sequence). V was clipped by 6 bases and J by 4 bases, with 12 bases between them. CDR3 DNA: TGTGCCAGTAGGGCCCTGCCCTTCTATGGCTACACCTTC. Translation gives CASRALPFYGYTF.

The V gene is TRBV14, the J gene TRBJ2-5; D may be TRBD2 (5 bases). The V end lost 1 base, the J end lost 5 bases, and 8 bases lay between the germline ends. CDR1 is SGHDN, CDR2 FVKESK, per germline. The CDR3 runs 13 residues. Here the CDR3 reads CASSQVRRETQYF. The CDR3 bases are TGTGCCAGCAGCCAAGTTCGGAGGGAGACCCAGTACTTC.

The rearrangement joins TRBV15 to TRBJ2-7; 10 bases agree with TRBD2. Trimming cost V 1 base and J 7 bases; bases outside gene matches: 13. This CDR3 spans 17 amino acids. Germline V gene lookup returns CDR1 LNHNV and CDR2 YYDKDF (reference sequence). CDR3 in DNA: TGTGCCACCAGCAGAGTTGGGAGCGGGAGGGCGGTATTGGAGCAGTACTTC. The encoded protein is CATSRVGSGRAVLEQYF.

The chain couples TRBV19 to TRBJ1-5, with TRBD1 identical over 8 bases. The V and J ends lost 5 bases and 1 base, in that order; junction bases with no gene match: 7. The germline CDR1 and CDR2 sequences are LNHDA and SQIVND (reference sequence). CDR3 length equals 16 residues. The CDR3 spells CASSLPTGVSNQPQHF. For the CDR3, the DNA is TGTGCCAGTAGTCTACCGACAGGGGTGAGCAATCAGCCCCAGCATTTT.

The rearrangement links TRBV15 to TRBJ2-3, with a weak D call TRBD2 (7 bases). Looked up from germline, CDR1 is LNHNV and CDR2 is YYDKDF (reference sequence). The V gene lost 1 base and the J gene lost 4 bases, with 12 bases spanning the gap. This CDR3 contains 15 residues. The CDR3 protein is CATSRGGAGADTQYF. The CDR3 DNA reads as TGTGCCACCAGCAGAGGGGGGGCGGGGGCAGATACGCAGTATTTT.

The chain is built from TRBV7-9 and TRBJ2-3; D perhaps matches TRBD1 (6 bases). Trimming shortened V by 5 bases and J by 8 bases, and 11 bases separated the two germline ends. Germline CDR1 reads SEHNR; CDR2 reads FQNEAQ (reference sequence). The CDR3 length is 12 residues. CDR3 in amino acids: CASSRTDGTQYF. The DNA for the CDR3 is TGTGCCAGCAGCAGGACAGACGGTACGCAGTATTTT.

The rearrangement links TRBV14 to TRBJ2-2; 9 nucleotides align to TRBD2. CDR1 and CDR2 (germline): SGHDN, FVKESK. Germline trimming cut 2 bases from V and 0 bases from J; bases unmatched to any gene: 10. The CDR3 totals 19 residues. This chain's CDR3 is CASSQRLLAGKSNTGELFF. CDR3 nucleotide sequence: TGTGCCAGCAGCCAACGTTTGCTAGCGGGGAAATCGAACACCGGGGAGCTGTTTTTT.

The V gene is TRBV6-5, the J gene TRBJ1-5, with no clear D. V lost 8 bases and J lost 1, with 9 bases in between. The V gene's germline CDR1 is MNHEY and CDR2 SVGAGI. This CDR3 spans 13 amino acids. The CDR3 loop reads CASSRRSNQPQHF. As DNA, the CDR3 is TGTGCCAGCTCTCGCAGAAGCAATCAGCCCCAGCATTTT.

CDR3 coding DNA: TGTGCCAGTAGTTCGGGACAAACTTACACCGGGGAGCTGTTTTTT. The encoded protein is CASSSGQTYTGELFF. This rearrangement joins TRBV19 to TRBJ2-2; D is possibly TRBD1 (6 bases). The V gene lost 5 bases and the J gene lost 3 bases, with 13 bases spanning the gap. Germline V gene data show CDR1 as LNHDA and CDR2 as SQIVND (reference sequence). CDR3 length: 15 residues.

The rearrangement joins TRBV5-6 to TRBJ2-7, with TRBD2 matching 15 bases. This CDR3 is 17 amino acids long. Germline V lookup: CDR1 SGHDT, CDR2 YYEEEE. Trimming removed 2 bases from V and 3 bases from J; junction bases left unmatched: 6. CDR3 DNA sequence: TGTGCCAGCAGCTTCGGGGGACTAGCGGGGGGATTCTACGAGCAGTACTTC. This encodes CASSFGGLAGGFYEQYF.

The chain uses TRBV18 and TRBJ2-3; D uncertain. V was shortened by 0 bases and J by 5 bases, with 6 bases between the two germline ends. Germline V gene lookup returns CDR1 KGHSH and CDR2 LQKENI. The CDR3 consists of 13 residues. This CDR3 is CASSPPPGDTQYF. The DNA for the CDR3 is TGTGCCAGCTCACCACCGCCCGGAGATACGCAGTATTTT.

The chain has TRBV30 and TRBJ2-2, with D tentatively TRBD2 (5 bases). Germline CDR1 is GTSNPN and CDR2 is SVGIG (reference sequence). V lost 5 bases and J 1 base, leaving 14 bases between the germline ends. The CDR3 runs 15 residues. The CDR3 sequence: CAWSLIGLNTGELFF. The CDR3 region has the DNA TGTGCCTGGTCCTTAATAGGACTGAACACCGGGGAGCTGTTTTTT.

The chain links TRBV7-9 to TRBJ2-3; 9 nucleotides align to TRBD2. This CDR3 has 17 amino acids. After removal of 5 bases from V and 0 bases from J, the junction contained 9 bases not matched to a gene. The germline V gene encodes CDR1 SEHNR and CDR2 FQNEAQ (reference sequence). CDR3 in DNA: TGTGCCAGCAGCCTCCGCGGCGGGGGGGCTAGCACAGATACGCAGTATTTT. It codes for CASSLRGGGASTDTQYF.

V gene TRBV5-4 combines with J gene TRBJ2-5, with D maybe TRBD2 (7 bases). Looked up from germline, CDR1 is SGHNT and CDR2 is YYREEE (reference sequence). Trimming cost V 0 bases and J 1 base, with 13 bases left between them. The CDR3 covers 16 residues. This CDR3 is CASSLAEGGSQETQYF. DNA for the CDR3: TGTGCCAGCAGCTTGGCTGAGGGGGGGAGCCAAGAGACCCAGTACTTC.

The chain joins TRBV9 to TRBJ2-6; no firm D call. This CDR3 region has 13 residues. V was pared by 4 bases and J by 4 bases, with 6 bases between. CDR1 and CDR2 from the germline V gene are SGDLS and YYNGEE. CDR3 in amino acids: CASSPSGANVLTF. DNA for the CDR3: TGTGCCAGCAGCCCTTCGGGGGCCAACGTCCTGACTTTC. The whole variable domain, remainder taken from reference TRBV9 and TRBJ2-6, is DSGVTQTPKHLITATGQRVTLRCSPRSGDLSVYWYQQSLDQGLQFLIQYYNGEERAKGNILERFSAQQFPDLHSELNLSSLELGDSALYFCASSPSGANVLTFGAGSRLTVL.

The V call is TRBV11-2, the J call TRBJ1-6; no reliable D call. Germline CDR1 SGHAT, CDR2 FQNNGV. Trimming removed 5 bases at V and 5 bases at J, with 7 bases between. CDR3 length equals 13 residues. The CDR3 is CASSGLNNSPLHF. In DNA, the CDR3 is TGTGCCAGCAGCGGCTTGAATAATTCACCCCTCCACTTT.

The chain employs TRBV18 and TRBJ1-5; D is undetermined. The CDR3 runs to 13 residues. Per the germline V gene, CDR1 is KGHSH and CDR2 is LQKENI. V was pared by 4 bases and J by 6 bases, with 10 bases between. The CDR3 spells CASSQGVGQPQHF. In nucleotides, the CDR3 is TGTGCCAGCTCACAGGGAGTAGGTCAGCCCCAGCATTTT. The full variable domain, with the rest looked up from reference TRBV18 and TRBJ1-5, is NAGVMQNPRHLVRRRGQEARLRCSPMKGHSHVYWYRQLPEEGLKFMVYLQKENIIDESGMPKERFSAEFPKEGPSILRIQQVVRGDSAAYFCASSQGVGQPQHFGDGTRLSIL.

The CDR3 sequence is CTSSPGSPRGISREQYF. CDR3 coding DNA: TGCACCAGCAGCCCTGGGTCCCCCAGGGGGATATCGAGGGAGCAGTACTTC. The V call is TRBV1, the J call TRBJ2-7; TRBD1, the table's D call, was not compared with the DNA. TRBV1 is a pseudogene. This CDR3 spans 17 amino acids.

The chain couples TRBV29-1 to TRBJ1-4; D not certain. The length of the CDR3 is 11 residues. Germline lookup yields CDR1 SQVTM and CDR2 ANQGSEA. V dropped 7 bases and J dropped 10 bases, with 13 bases sitting between them. The CDR3 sequence: CSAPVVGKLFF. CDR3 DNA: TGCAGCGCCCCAGTGGTTGGAAAACTGTTTTTT.